The entry that follows covers one T cell receptor (beta chain) sequence. This sample was taken from a study of blood T cell repertoires in COVID-19. Study background: PBMCs, B-cell-depleted T cells, or T cells were the source of the cDNA or gDNA that made up the material.

Unmatched junction bases numbered 10, after V lost 5 bases and J lost 3 bases. The CDR3 is 16 residues long. Germline CDR1 reads SGHAT; CDR2 reads FQNNGV. The assay was immunoSEQ multiplex PCR, and TCRdb's table has in-frame clones only and misses some. The data show about 71,000 clones, about four fifths seen once. The chain couples TRBV11-2 to TRBJ1-2, with 9 bases aligning to TRBD1. What was sequenced was peripheral blood. This clonotype was obtained from an elderly woman with acute or convalescent COVID-19. The CDR3 nucleotides are TGTGCCAGCAGCCCCTCGGCGGGACAGGGTGACTATGGCTACACCTTC. Translation gives CASSPSAGQGDYGYTF.